One sample yielded the 17 T cell receptor beta chains listed below, sequenced in a study of T cell responses to AZD1222 COVID-19 vaccine. Measured with immunoSEQ multiplex PCR; TCRdb has only the in-frame clones, and not every one. The data contain around 140,000 clones, just under 95% of them seen just once; the ten biggest clones take up around 1.5%. Sequences were derived from peripheral blood, sampled on day 0 of AZD1222 vaccination. These TCRs come from an adult in good health.

This rearrangement joins TRBV5-4 to TRBJ2-5; D is uncertain. The germline V gene has CDR1 SGHNT and CDR2 YYREEE (reference sequence). The CDR3 covers 13 residues. The V end was cut by 2 bases, the J end by 2 bases, with 7 bases between. CDR3 sequence: CASSFSTQETQYF. CDR3 coding DNA: TGTGCCAGCAGCTTCTCGACTCAAGAGACCCAGTACTTC.

The chain carries TRBV27 and TRBJ2-2; 10 bases map to TRBD1. The V gene's germline CDR1 is MNHEY and CDR2 SMNVEV (reference sequence). The trim removed 7 bases at V and 2 bases at J, leaving 4 bases unmatched. CDR3 length: 15 residues. CDR3 in DNA: TGTGCCAGCACGGGACAGGGGAAAAACACCGGGGAGCTGTTTTTT. It specifies CASTGQGKNTGELFF.

This rearrangement joins TRBV2 to TRBJ2-7; D may correspond to TRBD1 or TRBD2 (5 bases each). Germline assignment: CDR1 SNHLY and CDR2 FYNNEI. This CDR3 is built from 14 residues. Trimming stripped 6 bases from V and 6 bases from J, with 18 bases between. As DNA, the CDR3 is TGTGCCAGCAGGGAACTTGGGGGATCTCTCGAGCAGTACTTC. As protein: CASRELGGSLEQYF.

The chain has TRBV7-9 and TRBJ2-1; 11 nucleotides line up with TRBD2. The CDR3 contains 15 residues. Per germline, CDR1 SEHNR and CDR2 FQNEAQ (reference sequence). Trimming took 10 bases from V and 4 from J; bases not matched to a gene: 9. The DNA of the CDR3 is TGTGCCACCAGAGGCGGGACTAGCGGTTACAATGAGCAGTTCTTC. Protein sequence: CATRGGTSGYNEQFF.

V and J are TRBV6-5 and TRBJ2-7; D not resolved. This CDR3 contains 12 residues. Germline-derived CDR1 and CDR2 are MNHEY and SVGAGI. Between the trimmed V and J ends, which lost 8 bases and 6 bases, there was a span of 14 bases. The CDR3 reads CASQTPRREQYF. In nucleotides, the CDR3 is TGTGCCAGCCAGACCCCGAGGCGCGAGCAGTACTTC.

The V gene is TRBV6-2 or TRBV6-3, the J gene TRBJ2-1; 7 bases match TRBD1. The germline gives CDR1 MNHEY, CDR2 SVGEGT. Unmatched junction bases numbered 7, after V lost 4 bases and J lost 4 bases. The CDR3 totals 15 residues. CDR3: CASSSRQGPYNEQFF. As DNA, the CDR3 is TGTGCCAGCAGTTCCCGACAGGGTCCGTACAATGAGCAGTTCTTC.

The chain couples TRBV7-9 to TRBJ2-1, with 10 bases matching TRBD2. Germline trimming cut 8 bases from V and 8 bases from J; bases unmatched to any gene: 9. Looked up from germline, CDR1 is SEHNR and CDR2 is FQNEAQ (reference sequence). The CDR3 contains 14 residues. For the CDR3, the DNA is TGTGCCAGCGTTGAGCTAGCGGGAGTGGATGAGCAGTTCTTC. Residues: CASVELAGVDEQFF.

This chain uses TRBV6-2 or TRBV6-3 with TRBJ2-2, with D possibly matching TRBD1 (5 bases). Germline V lookup: CDR1 MNHEY, CDR2 SVGEGT. Trimming removed 0 bases from V and 3 bases from J, with 14 bases in between. The CDR3 covers 17 residues. The CDR3 DNA sequence: TGTGCCAGCAGTTACTCATACTACAGGTCAGACACCGGGGAGCTGTTTTTT. Amino acid sequence: CASSYSYYRSDTGELFF.

The chain carries TRBV2 and TRBJ2-3; the match to TRBD1 covers 10 bases. The CDR3 has 17 amino acids. Germline V gene lookup returns CDR1 SNHLY and CDR2 FYNNEI. V trimming: 6 bases; J trimming: 3 bases; junction bases outside the gene matches: 12. Here the CDR3 DNA reads TGTGCCAGCAGACGAGTAGGGACAGGGGTTGAAACAGATACGCAGTATTTT. It translates to CASRRVGTGVETDTQYF.

The V call is TRBV28, the J call TRBJ1-1; D might be TRBD1 (5 bases). This CDR3 has 15 residues. Trimming shortened V by 5 bases and J by 2 bases, and 15 bases separated the two germline ends. CDR1 is MDHEN, CDR2 SYDVKM, per germline. In DNA, the CDR3 is TGTGCCAGCAGTACCGCGGGGGGGAGTAACACTGAAGCTTTCTTT. Translating gives CASSTAGGSNTEAFF.

The chain recombines TRBV4-1 with TRBJ1-2, with 9 bases lining up with TRBD1. J was trimmed by 8 bases and V by 4 bases; bases with no gene match: 8. Germline loops: CDR1 MGHRA, CDR2 YSYEKL. The CDR3 is 14 residues long. CDR3 sequence: CASSPPGQGGGYTF. The DNA for the CDR3 is TGCGCCAGCAGCCCACCGGGACAGGGAGGAGGCTACACCTTC.

The genes are TRBV11-2 and TRBJ1-1; no reliable D call. CDR1 and CDR2 from the germline V gene are SGHAT and FQNNGV. CDR3 length: 18 residues. V lost 0 bases, J lost 2 bases, and 19 bases lay in between. CDR3 sequence (DNA): TGTGCCAGCAGCTTAGATGGGGTCCGCTATTCCACTAACACTGAAGCTTTCTTT. Translating it yields CASSLDGVRYSTNTEAFF.

The chain uses TRBV29-1 and TRBJ1-4, with TRBD1 identical over 9 bases. There are 12 residues in the CDR3. CDR1 is SQVTM and CDR2 is ANQGSEA in the germline V gene. The V gene end was trimmed by 6 bases and the J gene end by 5 bases; junction bases not matched to a gene: 1. The CDR3 sequence: CSVGTGNEKLFF. CDR3 sequence (DNA): TGCAGCGTGGGGACAGGGAATGAAAAACTGTTTTTT.

This chain joins TRBV27 and TRBJ1-2; TRBD1 aligns across 7 bases. CDR1 and CDR2 from the germline V gene are MNHEY and SMNVEV (reference sequence). Trimming removed 2 bases from V and 12 bases from J; junction bases left unmatched: 18. The CDR3 sequence is 16 residues long. Here the CDR3 DNA reads TGTGCCAGCAGTTTACCCCCCAGGGGGACGGGCCCCTTTAACACCTTC. This translates into CASSLPPRGTGPFNTF.

Only a few counts were recorded for this clone. The CDR3 DNA follows: TGTGCCACCGGACTAGCGGGGCCGGGGACCCAGTACTTC. Its protein product is CATGLAGPGTQYF. The gene calls are TRBV7-9 and TRBJ2-5, with 12 nucleotides matching TRBD2. CDR1 and CDR2 (germline): SEHNR, FQNEAQ (reference sequence). The J segment lost 7 bases and the V segment lost 10 bases, leaving 7 bases of the junction unmatched. The CDR3 length is 13 residues.

This CDR3 is CASSETSGAETQYF. CDR3 nucleotide sequence: TGTGCCAGCAGTGAAACTAGCGGGGCAGAGACCCAGTACTTC. The chain links TRBV2 to TRBJ2-5, with 10 bases aligning to TRBD2. CDR1 and CDR2 (germline): SNHLY, FYNNEI. This CDR3 region has 14 residues. V trimming: 2 bases; J trimming: 4 bases; junction bases outside the gene matches: 1.

V is TRBV7-3 and J is TRBJ2-1; 10 bases are a match to TRBD1. V lost 5 bases to trimming and J lost 7 bases; unmatched junction nucleotides: 11. Germline V gene lookup returns CDR1 SGHTA and CDR2 FQGTGA. The CDR3 totals 16 residues. The CDR3: CASSPYDRGLLNEQFF. The CDR3 DNA reads as TGTGCCAGCAGCCCCTACGACAGGGGGCTTCTGAATGAGCAGTTCTTC.